This is a list of T cell receptor beta chains from one sample in a study of shared clonotypes between healthy human individuals. Sequencing used immunoSEQ multiplex PCR; TCRdb keeps in-frame clones, though not all of them. The sample includes millions of clones, approximately 95% seen only once; the top ten take 0.1% to 0.15%. The source material was naive CD4+ T cells sorted from blood. The receptors stem from a young man in good health. Each CDR3 is given with its conserved first and last residue. Fields, in order: J gene, V gene, clone size, D gene, CDR3 protein, CDR3 DNA. D genes are given only for firm matches. Not all rows give a size; the values are once, few, many and, for expanded clones, a class.

>TRBJ1-6|TRBV19|NA|TRBD1
CASSTPGQGWRGSPLHF
TGTGCCAGTAGTACACCGGGACAGGGGTGGCGAGGGTCACCCCTCCACTTT
>TRBJ1-4|TRBV19|NA|NA
CASSIDLSTNEKLFF
TGTGCCAGTAGTATAGATCTATCAACTAATGAAAAACTGTTTTTT
>TRBJ1-3|TRBV6-6|once|NA
CASSYTPQGSGNTIYF
TGTGCCAGCAGTTACACACCTCAGGGGTCTGGAAACACCATATATTTT
>TRBJ2-7|TRBV6-6|NA|NA
CASSQTPYEQYF
TGTGCCAGCAGCCAGACTCCCTACGAGCAGTACTTC
>TRBJ2-3|TRBV13|NA|TRBD1
CASSPQGVPPDTQYF
TGTGCCAGCAGCCCCCAGGGGGTTCCTCCCGATACGCAGTATTTT
>TRBJ1-5|TRBV28|NA|NA
CASSLQRSPSNQPQHF
TGTGCCAGCAGTTTACAAAGGTCACCCAGCAATCAGCCCCAGCATTTT
>TRBJ2-3|TRBV7-2|NA|TRBD2
CASSFRPSGRTGTDTQYF
TGTGCCAGCAGCTTTAGGCCTAGCGGGAGAACGGGCACAGATACGCAGTATTTT
>TRBJ2-5|TRBV27|NA|NA
CASSFQLQETQYF
TGTGCCAGCAGTTTCCAACTACAAGAGACCCAGTACTTC
>TRBJ2-1|TRBV6-1|NA|TRBD1
CASSKDRGRDEQFF
TGTGCCAGCAGTAAGGACAGGGGGCGGGATGAGCAGTTCTTC
>TRBJ1-1|TRBV7-3|NA|TRBD1
CASSTDRDTEAFF
TGTGCCAGCAGCACTGACAGGGACACTGAAGCTTTCTTT
>TRBJ2-7|TRBV2|NA|TRBD2
CASSDTGWGGLAKEQYF
TGTGCCAGCAGTGATACCGGATGGGGGGGACTAGCTAAAGAGCAGTACTTC
>TRBJ2-5|TRBV15|NA|TRBD2
CATSRGTSGDTQYF
TGTGCCACCAGCAGAGGAACTAGCGGGGACACCCAGTACTTC
>TRBJ1-5|TRBV30|NA|NA
CAWSARANQPQHF
TGTGCCTGGAGTGCCAGGGCCAATCAGCCCCAGCATTTT
>TRBJ1-2|TRBV6-5|NA|TRBD1
CASSQGAGGGYTF
TGTGCCAGCAGTCAGGGGGCGGGAGGTGGCTACACCTTC
>TRBJ1-6|TRBV4-1|NA|TRBD1
CASSHRTGDSPLHF
TGCGCCAGCAGCCATAGGACAGGGGATTCACCCCTCCACTTT
>TRBJ1-1|TRBV30|once|NA
CAWSGQMNTEAFF
TGTGCCTGGAGCGGACAGATGAACACTGAAGCTTTTTTT
>TRBJ2-3|TRBV5-1|NA|NA
CASSLSGRGDTQYF
TGCGCCAGCAGCTTATCTGGGCGGGGAGATACGCAGTATTTT
>TRBJ1-1|TRBV7-2|NA|TRBD1
CASSQQTGIRNTEAFF
TGTGCCAGCAGCCAACAGACAGGGATAAGAAACACTGAAGCTTTCTTT
>TRBJ2-3|TRBV2|NA|NA
CASSEGLRTDTQYF
TGTGCCAGCAGTGAGGGGCTCCGCACAGATACGCAGTATTTT
>TRBJ1-5|TRBV15|NA|NA
CATSRPTGGAWGSQHF
TGTGCCACCAGCAGACCTACAGGAGGGGCATGGGGATCCCAGCATTTT
>TRBJ2-7|TRBV2|once|NA
CASSLGEVSYEQYF
TGTGCCAGCAGCCTCGGGGAGGTTTCCTACGAGCAGTACTTC
>TRBJ1-2|TRBV5-1|NA|TRBD1
CASSSSQGASYYGYTF
TGCGCCAGCAGCTCGTCCCAGGGGGCTAGTTACTATGGCTACACCTTC
>TRBJ1-6|TRBV23-1|NA|NA
CASSQFAPRTLHF
TGCGCCAGCAGTCAATTTGCACCGCGAACCCTCCACTTT
>TRBJ2-7|TRBV30|NA|NA
CAWSRQTNYEQYF
TGTGCCTGGAGTCGACAGACGAACTACGAGCAGTACTTC
>TRBJ1-1|TRBV19|few|NA
CASSMAGMNTEAFF
TGTGCCAGTAGTATGGCAGGGATGAACACTGAAGCTTTCTTT
>TRBJ1-2|TRBV30|NA|NA
CAWSTSYGYTF
TGTGCCTGGTCTACCAGTTATGGCTACACCTTC
>TRBJ2-7|TRBV4-1|NA|TRBD2
CASSQLTSGSYEQYF
TGCGCCAGCAGCCAACTAACTAGCGGGAGCTACGAGCAGTACTTC
>TRBJ2-7|TRBV7-2|NA|TRBD1
CASSLGQGVYEQYF
TGTGCCAGCAGCTTAGGACAGGGAGTCTACGAGCAGTACTTC
>TRBJ2-1|TRBV29-1|many|NA
CSVEDSRRSSYNEQFF
TGCAGCGTCGAAGACAGCCGTCGGAGCTCCTACAATGAGCAGTTCTTC
>TRBJ2-1|TRBV5-6|NA|TRBD2
CASSLTGLARINEQFF
TGTGCCAGCAGCTTGACCGGACTAGCGAGGATCAATGAGCAGTTCTTC
>TRBJ2-2|TRBV6-5|NA|TRBD2
CASGREGWTGELFF
TGTGCCAGCGGACGGGAGGGGTGGACCGGGGAGCTGTTTTTT
>TRBJ1-1|TRBV2|NA|NA
CASSEAGVTEAFF
TGTGCCAGCAGTGAAGCTGGGGTAACTGAAGCTTTCTTT
>TRBJ2-5|TRBV7-8|NA|NA
CASSFVKPWRPGVQETQYF
TGTGCCAGCAGCTTTGTGAAACCTTGGAGGCCTGGGGTCCAAGAGACCCAGTACTTC
>TRBJ2-7|TRBV2|NA|NA
CASTLGPTYEQYF
TGTGCCAGCACCTTGGGACCTACCTACGAGCAGTACTTC
>TRBJ2-1|TRBV28|NA|NA
CASNRTPEQFF
TGTGCCAGCAACCGGACACCCGAGCAGTTCTTC
>TRBJ2-1|TRBV11-2|once|NA
CASSSVVHNEQFF
TGTGCCAGCAGCTCAGTAGTCCACAATGAGCAGTTCTTC
>TRBJ1-5|TRBV7-2|NA|NA
CASSQTANQPQHF
TGTGCCAGCAGCCAAACCGCGAATCAGCCCCAGCATTTT
>TRBJ2-7|TRBV5-1|NA|TRBD1
CASSLQTGGHEQYF
TGCGCCAGCAGCTTACAGACAGGGGGCCACGAGCAGTACTTC
>TRBJ1-5|TRBV10-3|NA|NA
CAIRGGQADQPQHF
TGTGCCATCAGGGGGGGGCAGGCTGATCAGCCCCAGCATTTT
>TRBJ1-6|TRBV10-3|NA|NA
CAIGTPSGSSNSPLHF
TGTGCCATCGGTACACCCTCAGGGTCGTCTAATTCACCCCTCCACTTT
>TRBJ1-5|TRBV29-1|NA|NA
CSVAGDNQPQHF
TGCAGCGTTGCCGGGGACAATCAGCCCCAGCATTTT
>TRBJ2-7|TRBV4-2|NA|TRBD2
CASSQGGGPYEQYF
TGTGCCAGCAGCCAAGGCGGGGGGCCCTACGAGCAGTACTTC
>TRBJ2-7|TRBV7-9|NA|TRBD1
CASSSQGAFGNEQYF
TGTGCCAGCAGCTCACAGGGGGCGTTCGGCAACGAGCAGTACTTC
>TRBJ2-7|TRBV2|NA|TRBD1
CASKGGPTDHEQYF
TGTGCCAGCAAAGGGGGCCCTACCGACCACGAGCAGTACTTC
>TRBJ1-5|TRBV6-5|NA|NA
CASSFINQPQHF
TGTGCCAGCAGCTTCATCAATCAGCCCCAGCATTTT
>TRBJ2-7|TRBV19|NA|NA
CASSIGGASYEQYF
TGTGCCAGTAGTATAGGCGGAGCCTCCTACGAGCAGTACTTC
>TRBJ2-7|TRBV5-1|NA|NA
CASSLLPSYEQYF
TGCGCCAGCAGCTTACTCCCGTCCTACGAGCAGTACTTC
>TRBJ2-3|TRBV30|NA|TRBD2
CAWRLAGGPDTQYF
TGTGCCTGGAGACTAGCGGGAGGTCCAGATACGCAGTATTTT
>TRBJ1-5|TRBV7-8|NA|NA
CASSPRRELNQPQHF
TGTGCCAGCAGCCCACGGAGGGAACTCAATCAGCCCCAGCATTTT
>TRBJ1-6|TRBV11-2|NA|NA
CASSFVRDENSPLHF
TGTGCCAGCAGCTTTGTCAGGGATGAGAATTCACCCCTCCACTTT
>TRBJ2-1|TRBV10-2|NA|NA
CASMSGPSLYNEQFF
TGCGCCAGTATGAGCGGGCCCTCACTTTACAATGAGCAGTTCTTC
>TRBJ2-3|TRBV5-1|once|NA
CASSLETVTDTQYF
TGCGCCAGCAGCTTGGAAACAGTCACAGATACGCAGTATTTT
>TRBJ1-1|TRBV20-1|few|NA
CSAWGTEAFF
TGCAGTGCGTGGGGCACTGAAGCTTTCTTT